The 8 T cell receptor beta chains reported below all come from one sample, sequenced in a study of cytomegalovirus exposure and HLA in healthy donors. PCR used 60 Vbeta primers and 13 Jbeta primers. Libraries were prepared by immunoSEQ multiplex PCR; TCRdb keeps only in-frame clonotypes and omits some of them. The repertoire table contains more than 95,000 clones. Sequencing used PBMCs. These receptors were obtained from a man aged 30-40 years in good health and CMV-seronegative.

The rearrangement joins TRBV4-1 to TRBJ2-5; D is ambiguous. The assigned J gene may be wrong: the sequence end matches TRBJ2-7 better. CDR3 length equals 14 residues. In germline, CDR1 is MGHRA, CDR2 YSYEKL. CDR3 sequence reads: CASSLRVSLNEQYF. In DNA, the CDR3 is TGCGCCAGCAGCCTTAGAGTGTCGTTGAACGAGCAGTACTTC.

The chain is built from TRBV27 and TRBJ2-2; the D gene is possibly TRBD1 (6 bases). V was trimmed by 7 bases and J by 0 bases, leaving 12 bases between them. The CDR3 is made up of 15 amino acids. Germline-derived CDR1 and CDR2 are MNHEY and SMNVEV (reference sequence). CDR3 coding DNA: TGTGCCAGCAACGAGGGGACACCGAACACCGGGGAGCTGTTTTTT. Its translation: CASNEGTPNTGELFF.

The chain uses TRBV7-9 and TRBJ2-3; 8 bases map to TRBD2. In germline, CDR1 is SEHNR, CDR2 FQNEAQ (reference sequence). This CDR3 region has 16 residues. The V segment lost 4 bases and the J segment 4 bases; nucleotides outside the gene matches: 10. The CDR3 sequence is CASSSPSGRRADTQYF. The CDR3, as DNA: TGTGCCAGCAGCTCCCCGAGCGGGAGAAGGGCAGATACGCAGTATTTT.

The chain links TRBV6-1 to TRBJ2-2; 7 nucleotides match TRBD2. The CDR3 is 15 residues long. J gave up 3 bases and V 2 bases, and 3 bases lay outside the gene matches. The V gene's germline CDR1 is MNHNS and CDR2 SASEGT. The CDR3 is CASSEPGGHTGELFF. The CDR3 DNA is TGTGCCAGCAGTGAACCGGGAGGACACACCGGGGAGCTGTTTTTT.

The gene calls are TRBV7-9 and TRBJ2-1; weak D call: TRBD2 (7 bases). This CDR3 has 19 amino acids. CDR1 is SEHNR and CDR2 is FQNEAQ in the germline V gene (reference sequence). V lost 5 bases and J 8 bases, leaving 31 bases between the germline ends. The CDR3 loop is CASSQGRVGATRGGDEQFF. The DNA for the CDR3 is TGTGCCAGCAGCCAGGGGAGGGTTGGAGCAACTCGCGGGGGTGATGAGCAGTTCTTC.

As for this clone: Other DNA sequences in this sample translate to the same CDR3. This rearrangement joins TRBV28 to TRBJ2-7; perhaps TRBD2 as D (6 bases). The V end was cut by 2 bases, the J end by 2 bases, with 10 bases between. The CDR3 totals 14 residues. Germline V lookup: CDR1 MDHEN, CDR2 SYDVKM. The CDR3 sequence: CASSLGTPPYEQYF. The DNA for the CDR3 is TGTGCCAGCAGTTTAGGGACTCCTCCCTACGAGCAGTACTTC.

The chain recombines TRBV6-1 with TRBJ2-7, with D tentatively TRBD1 (6 bases). V was cut by 6 bases and J by 12 bases, with 21 bases left in between. The CDR3 extends over 13 amino acids. Germline V CDR1 and CDR2: MNHNS, SASEGT. CDR3 in DNA: TGTGCCAGCAGAGCCCAGGGGACCCGCCAGATGTACTTC. It yields the protein CASRAQGTRQMYF.

V usage is TRBV30 and J usage is TRBJ2-7; D is ambiguous. The CDR3 spans 14 residues. Trimming pared 0 bases from V and 5 bases from J, leaving 14 bases between. Germline CDR1 and CDR2: GTSNPN and SVGIG (reference sequence). The CDR3 is CAWSVRLDQNEQYF. The CDR3 region has the DNA TGTGCCTGGAGTGTACGCCTAGATCAGAACGAGCAGTACTTC.